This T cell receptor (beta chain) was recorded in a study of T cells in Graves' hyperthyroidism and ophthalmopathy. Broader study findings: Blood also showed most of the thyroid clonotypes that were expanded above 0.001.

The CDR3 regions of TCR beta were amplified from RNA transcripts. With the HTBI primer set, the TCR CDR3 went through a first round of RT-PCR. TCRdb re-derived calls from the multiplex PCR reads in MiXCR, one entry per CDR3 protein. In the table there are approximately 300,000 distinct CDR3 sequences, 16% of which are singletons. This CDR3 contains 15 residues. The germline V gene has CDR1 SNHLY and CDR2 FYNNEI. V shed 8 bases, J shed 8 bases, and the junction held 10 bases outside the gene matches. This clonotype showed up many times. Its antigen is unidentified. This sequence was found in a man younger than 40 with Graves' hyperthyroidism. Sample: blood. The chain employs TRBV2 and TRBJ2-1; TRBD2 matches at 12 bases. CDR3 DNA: TGTGCCAGCCGCAGACTAGCGGGAGACTTTGATGAGCAGTTCTTC. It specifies CASRRLAGDFDEQFF.